This entry concerns a single TCR beta chain. The data stem from a study of control samples from healthy donors and cancer patients. Measured with immunoSEQ multiplex PCR; TCRdb has only the in-frame clones, and not every one. Seen here are approximately 150,000 clones, 96% observed once, and the top ten hold under 1.2%. CDR3 length: 14 amino acids. Trimming stripped 2 bases from V and 7 bases from J, with 15 bases between. Germline CDR1 reads MDHEN; CDR2 reads SYDVKM. This receptor was identified in a woman in her 30s in good health. The material sequenced was blood. This chain links TRBV28 with TRBJ2-7; D is possibly TRBD1 (5 bases). Here the CDR3 reads CASSLRRQSTEQYF. CDR3 bases: TGTGCCAGCAGTTTACGAAGACAGTCTACAGAGCAGTACTTC.